One sample yielded the 21 T cell receptor beta chains listed below, sequenced in a study of vaccination and CD4 T cells after COVID-19. The study sequenced cultured CD4+ T cell DNA using the Oncomine TCR Beta short-read assay. TCRdb used MiXCR to reprocess the PCR reads, holding one entry per CDR3 protein. The sample lists about 20,000 distinct CDR3 sequences; 38% were seen once. Treatment of the sample: approximately 10-day PBMC culture with coronavirus spike peptide pools or control peptides (ViraFEST assay). The antigens of these receptors remain unknown. The sequenced sample was CD4+ T cells from blood, cultured in vitro, obtained before SARS-CoV-2 vaccination. The receptor source for this set is a human donor who received a COVID-19 vaccine.

The chain combines TRBV2 with TRBJ2-1; perhaps D is TRBD1 or TRBD2 (6 bases each). The germline V gene encodes CDR1 SNHLY and CDR2 FYNNEI. V lost 3 bases and J 6 bases, leaving 15 bases between the germline ends. CDR3 size: 15 residues. CDR3 DNA sequence: TGTGCCAGCAGTGAGTCCCCCGAGGGGGGCAATGAGCAGTTCTTC. Encoded protein: CASSESPEGGNEQFF.

This sequence joins TRBV20-1 and TRBJ2-1; 9 positions match TRBD2. Losses at the gene ends were 6 bases for V and 3 bases for J; bases not matched to a gene: 3. The germline CDR1 and CDR2 sequences are DFQATT and SNEGSKA (reference sequence). The CDR3 sequence is 13 residues long. The CDR3: CSAALAGYNEQFF. Written as DNA, the CDR3 is TGCAGTGCGGCACTAGCGGGCTACAATGAGCAGTTCTTC.

The chain is built from TRBV20-1 and TRBJ2-2; the match to TRBD2 covers 10 bases. CDR1 and CDR2 (germline): DFQATT, SNEGSKA (reference sequence). The CDR3 has 15 residues. With 6 bases clipped from V and 7 bases from J, the junction kept 11 bases outside the gene matches. CDR3 DNA: TGCAGTGCATTAGCGGGGGGTTCTTTGAGCGGGGAGCTGTTTTTT. Translating gives CSALAGGSLSGELFF.

This clonotype was counted a few times. This chain uses TRBV6-2 or TRBV6-3 with TRBJ1-6; the D is unclear. The CDR3 sequence is 15 residues long. Looked up from germline, CDR1 is MNHEY and CDR2 is SVGEGT. The V end lost 4 bases, the J end lost 5 bases, and 12 bases lay between the germline ends. This chain's CDR3 is CASSSRGWNNSPLHF. The CDR3 region has the DNA TGTGCCAGCAGTTCACGCGGGTGGAATAATTCACCCCTCCACTTT.

By sample fraction, this clonotype is medium-sized. The CDR3 DNA is TGTGCCAGCAGTTTCGGGGATAACTATGGCTACACCTTC. Residues: CASSFGDNYGYTF. This chain uses TRBV6-5 with TRBJ1-2, with D uncertain. CDR1 and CDR2 (germline): MNHEY, SVGAGI. Trimming removed 4 bases at V and 1 base at J, with 7 bases between. CDR3 length: 13 amino acids.

This chain joins TRBV7-9 and TRBJ2-2; the match to TRBD1 covers 8 bases. There are 14 residues in the CDR3. Germline loops: CDR1 SEHNR, CDR2 FQNEAQ (reference sequence). V lost 5 bases to trimming and J lost 4 bases; unmatched junction nucleotides: 3. The CDR3 reads CASSLTGGTGELFF. In DNA, the CDR3 is TGTGCCAGCAGCCTAACAGGGGGCACCGGGGAGCTGTTTTTT. The full variable domain, completed using reference TRBV7-9 and TRBJ2-2, is DTGVSQNPRHKITKRGQNVTFRCDPISEHNRLYWYRQTLGQGPEFLTYFQNEAQLEKSRLLSDRFSAERPKGSFSTLEIQRTEQGDSAMYLCASSLTGGTGELFFGEGSRLTVL.

The chain couples TRBV7-8 to TRBJ2-5; D not certain. The CDR3 runs 11 residues. The V gene's germline CDR1 is SGHVS and CDR2 FQNEAQ. V dropped 4 bases and J dropped 4 bases, with 4 bases sitting between them. The CDR3 DNA sequence: TGTGCCAGCAGCTCGAGAGAGACCCAGTACTTC. It specifies CASSSRETQYF. The variable domain in full, completed from reference TRBV7-8 and TRBJ2-5, reads GAGVSQSPRYKVAKRGQDVALRCDPISGHVSLFWYQQALGQGPEFLTYFQNEAQLDKSGLPSDRFFAERPEGSVSTLKIQRTQQEDSAVYLCASSSRETQYFGPGTRLLVL.

This clonotype was counted a single time. J is TRBJ2-1 and V is TRBV6-1, with TRBD2 matching over 10 bases. This CDR3 spans 15 amino acids. V lost 6 bases to trimming and J lost 6 bases; unmatched junction nucleotides: 8. Germline CDR1 is MNHNS and CDR2 is SASEGT. CDR3 DNA: TGTGCCAGCAGGTTGATGGCTAGCGGGGGCAATGAGCAGTTCTTC. Translating it yields CASRLMASGGNEQFF.

The V and J genes are TRBV20-1 and TRBJ2-5, with 13 bases aligning to TRBD2. This CDR3 region has 16 residues. The V gene's germline CDR1 is DFQATT and CDR2 SNEGSKA (reference sequence). V shed 0 bases and J 1 base; nucleotides not matched to a gene: 2. The CDR3 DNA reads TGCAGTGCTAGAGATCGGACTAGCGGGGGCCAAGAGACCCAGTACTTC. Amino acid sequence: CSARDRTSGGQETQYF.

This chain uses TRBV5-4 with TRBJ2-2, with D perhaps matching TRBD1 (5 bases). The ends were cut back, 2 bases at V and 3 bases at J, with 11 bases in the middle. Per germline, CDR1 SGHNT and CDR2 YYREEE (reference sequence). The length of the CDR3 is 15 residues. The CDR3: CASSFQGEDTGELFF. CDR3 DNA: TGTGCCAGCAGCTTCCAGGGTGAGGACACCGGGGAGCTGTTTTTT.

This clonotype was observed a single time. The chain combines TRBV10-3 with TRBJ1-2; possibly TRBD1 for D (5 bases). Germline assignment: CDR1 ENHRY and CDR2 SYGVKD. V lost 2 bases to trimming and J lost 4 bases, with 8 bases between them. This CDR3 comprises 13 residues. In DNA form, the CDR3 reads TGTGCCATCAGTGAGACAGACAGCTATGGCTACACCTTC. This encodes CAISETDSYGYTF.

CDR3 loop: CSARHLGRGYEQYF. CDR3 nucleotide sequence: TGCAGTGCTAGACACTTAGGTCGGGGCTACGAGCAGTACTTC. The chain recombines TRBV20-1 with TRBJ2-7; the D gene is possibly TRBD2 (5 bases). The CDR3 loop spans 14 amino acids. V shed 2 bases and J shed 3 bases, with 14 bases lying between them. Germline CDR1 and CDR2: DFQATT and SNEGSKA (reference sequence).

The chain combines TRBV19 with TRBJ2-7; TRBD2 is a possible D gene (6 bases). V gave up 1 base and J gave up 4 bases, with 11 bases separating them. Germline values: CDR1 LNHDA, CDR2 SQIVND (reference sequence). CDR3 size: 14 residues. DNA of the CDR3: TGTGCCAGTAGTATAGCTGGCGGGGTTTACGAGCAGTACTTC. It codes for CASSIAGGVYEQYF.

This clonotype was counted only a few times. The gene calls are TRBV6-1 and TRBJ2-2; 8 bases match TRBD1. V lost 7 bases to trimming and J lost 7 bases; unmatched junction nucleotides: 5. Germline V gene sequence: CDR1 MNHNS, CDR2 SASEGT. The CDR3 spans 13 residues. CDR3 loop: CASTGQGYGELFF. The CDR3 DNA reads TGTGCCAGCACCGGACAGGGCTACGGGGAGCTGTTTTTT.

The chain's CDR3 is CASSLGIYTDTQYF. The CDR3, as DNA: TGTGCCAGCAGCTTGGGAATCTACACAGATACGCAGTATTTT. The chain joins TRBV5-4 to TRBJ2-3; unclear D gene. This CDR3 has 14 amino acids. Trimming took 0 bases from V and 2 from J, leaving 7 bases between them. CDR1 and CDR2 (germline): SGHNT, YYREEE (reference sequence). Looking up the rest from reference TRBV5-4 and TRBJ2-3 gives the full variable domain: ETGVTQSPTHLIKTRGQQVTLRCSSQSGHNTVSWYQQALGQGPQFIFQYYREEENGRGNFPPRFSGLQFPNYSSELNVNALELDDSALYLCASSLGIYTDTQYFGPGTRLTVL.

This clonotype was seen only a few times. The rearrangement links TRBV5-6 to TRBJ1-2; 8 bases agree with TRBD1. Germline values: CDR1 SGHDT, CDR2 YYEEEE. The CDR3 spans 14 residues. Losses at the gene ends were 4 bases for V and 2 bases for J; bases not matched to a gene: 4. DNA for the CDR3: TGTGCCAGCAGCCTACGACAGGGGAACTATGGCTACACCTTC. This gives the protein CASSLRQGNYGYTF.

This chain links TRBV12-3 or TRBV12-4 with TRBJ2-2; 9 bases are a match to TRBD2. CDR3 length: 15 amino acids. Trimming removed 2 bases from V and 4 bases from J; junction bases left unmatched: 2. The CDR3 protein is CASSLRTSATGELFF. As DNA, the CDR3 is TGTGCCAGCAGTTTAAGGACTAGCGCCACCGGGGAGCTGTTTTTT.

The J gene is TRBJ2-7, the V gene TRBV27; D call uncertain. The V end lost 4 bases, the J end lost 0 bases, and 13 bases lay between the germline ends. The CDR3 extends over 15 amino acids. Germline lookup yields CDR1 MNHEY and CDR2 SMNVEV (reference sequence). CDR3 nucleotides: TGTGCCAGCAGTTCCCTTTACGAAGTCTCCTACGAGCAGTACTTC. It encodes CASSSLYEVSYEQYF.

This chain connects TRBV7-3 to TRBJ2-3; 8 bases align to TRBD2. Germline loops: CDR1 SGHTA, CDR2 FQGTGA. V was pared by 0 bases and J by 5 bases, with 7 bases of the junction left unmatched. There are 16 residues in the CDR3. CDR3 sequence reads: CASSLTAGGRGDTQYF. The CDR3 DNA follows: TGTGCCAGCAGCTTAACGGCGGGGGGCCGTGGAGATACGCAGTATTTT.

The V gene is TRBV27, the J gene TRBJ1-2, with TRBD1 identical over 7 bases. Germline trimming cut 1 base from V and 1 base from J; bases unmatched to any gene: 3. Germline V gives CDR1 MNHEY, CDR2 SMNVEV (reference sequence). The CDR3 runs to 15 residues. CDR3 region: CASSLFAGGNYGYTF. The DNA of the CDR3 is TGTGCCAGCAGTTTATTCGCAGGGGGTAACTATGGCTACACCTTC.

The table lists this clonotype with a few counts. The V call is TRBV19, the J call TRBJ1-2; the D gene is possibly TRBD1 (6 bases). Trimming shortened V by 1 base and J by 8 bases, and 11 bases separated the two germline ends. Germline loops: CDR1 LNHDA, CDR2 SQIVND (reference sequence). The length of the CDR3 is 13 residues. CDR3 region: CASSIVGRGGYTF. Here the CDR3 DNA reads TGTGCCAGTAGTATAGTTGGCAGGGGAGGCTACACCTTC.